This T cell receptor (beta chain) was recovered during a study of early T cells in non-severe SARS-CoV-2 infection. The CDR3 length is 16 residues. V gave up 0 bases and J gave up 1 base, with 11 bases separating them. Germline-derived CDR1 and CDR2 are SGHAT and FQNNGV. Each single cDNA molecule received a unique molecular identifier. TCRdb processed the 5' RACE reads anew with MiXCR; each CDR3 protein has one entry. Of under 55,000 distinct CDR3 sequences listed, around 10% are singletons. In this sample, this clonotype turned up a few times. V is TRBV11-2 and J is TRBJ2-3; D may be TRBD1 (5 bases). This clonotype originated in an adult who was a healthcare worker with PCR-confirmed SARS-CoV-2 infection or an uninfected control (not recorded which). The sequenced sample consisted of whole blood. CDR3 region: CASSLDTGYGTDTQYF. The CDR3, as DNA: TGTGCCAGCAGCTTAGACACAGGTTATGGCACAGATACGCAGTATTTT.